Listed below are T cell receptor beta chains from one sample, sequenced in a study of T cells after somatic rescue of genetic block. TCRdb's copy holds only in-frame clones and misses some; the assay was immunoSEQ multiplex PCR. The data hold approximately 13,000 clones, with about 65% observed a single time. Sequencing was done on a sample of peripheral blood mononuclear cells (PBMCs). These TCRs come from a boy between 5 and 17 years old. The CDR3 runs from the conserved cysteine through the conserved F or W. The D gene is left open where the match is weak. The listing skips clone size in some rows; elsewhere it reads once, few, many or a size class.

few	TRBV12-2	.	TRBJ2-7	CASRLASQGALKLYEQYF	TGTGCAAGTCGCTTAGCCTCACAGGGGGCCCTCAAGCTCTACGAGCAGTACTTC
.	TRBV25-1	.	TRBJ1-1	CASSGVRGANTEAFF	TGTGCCAGCAGTGGGGTACGGGGTGCGAACACTGAAGCTTTCTTT
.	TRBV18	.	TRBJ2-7	CASSPYNQGVGYEQYF	TGTGCCAGCTCACCATACAACCAGGGTGTGGGGTACGAGCAGTACTTC
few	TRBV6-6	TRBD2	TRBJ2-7	CASSSTSGIYEQYF	TGTGCCAGCAGTTCGACTAGCGGAATATACGAGCAGTACTTC
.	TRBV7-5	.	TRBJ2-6	CARRISCRQSRANVLTF	TGTGCCAGAAGGATATCTTGTAGACAAAGTCGGGCCAACGTCCTGACTTTC
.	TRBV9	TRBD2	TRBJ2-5	CASSGKGLAGGETQYF	TGTGCCAGCAGCGGAAAGGGACTAGCGGGAGGGGAGACCCAGTACTTC
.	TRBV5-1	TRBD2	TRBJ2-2	CASSLLAGGHSNTGELFF	TGCGCCAGCAGCTTACTAGCGGGGGGCCATTCGAACACCGGGGAGCTGTTTTTT
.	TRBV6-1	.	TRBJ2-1	CASSEPPGASFDEQFF	TGTGCCAGCAGTGAGCCTCCAGGAGCTAGCTTCGATGAGCAGTTCTTC
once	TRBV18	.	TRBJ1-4	CASSKASFGVEKLFF	TGTGCCAGCTCAAAAGCGAGTTTCGGGGTTGAAAAACTGTTTTTT
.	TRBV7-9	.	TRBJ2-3	CASSPQGGDTQYF	TGTGCCAGCAGCCCTCAGGGGGGTGATACGCAGTATTTT
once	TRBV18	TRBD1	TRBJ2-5	CASSPLRTGSSETQYF	TGTGCCAGCTCACCACTTCGGACAGGATCGTCGGAGACCCAGTACTTC
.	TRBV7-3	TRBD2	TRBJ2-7	CASSPTGTSGYEQYF	TGTGCCAGCAGCCCCACCGGGACTAGCGGCTACGAGCAGTACTTC
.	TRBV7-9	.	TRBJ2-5	CASSFTREKGVTQYF	TGTGCCAGCAGCTTCACCAGGGAAAAGGGAGTGACCCAGTACTTC
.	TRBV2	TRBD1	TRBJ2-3	CASDRGDTDTQYF	TGTGCCAGTGACAGGGGAGACACAGATACGCAGTATTTT
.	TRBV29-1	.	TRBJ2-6	CSVPPRGNRCSKPGANVLTF	TGCAGCGTCCCCCCCCGGGGGAATCGATGCTCAAAACCTGGGGCCAACGTCCTGACTTTC
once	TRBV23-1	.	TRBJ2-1	CASSQSDGKGRGYEQFF	TGCGCCAGCAGTCAATCGGACGGGAAGGGCAGGGGCTATGAGCAGTTCTTC
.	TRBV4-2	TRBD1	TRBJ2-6	CASSRPGTGTGANVLTF	TGTGCCAGCAGCCGTCCCGGGACAGGGACTGGGGCCAACGTCCTGACTTTC
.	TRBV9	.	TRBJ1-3	CASSVDGSGFSGNTIYF	TGTGCCAGCAGCGTAGACGGCAGCGGATTCTCTGGAAACACCATATATTTT
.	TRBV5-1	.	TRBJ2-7	CASSWTVFYEQYF	TGCGCCAGCAGCTGGACAGTCTTCTACGAGCAGTACTTC
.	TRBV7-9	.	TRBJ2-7	CASSLDLGGPLRYEQYF	TGTGCCAGCAGCTTAGATTTGGGGGGTCCCCTACGCTACGAGCAGTACTTC
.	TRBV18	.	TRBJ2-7	CASSLGLIQSSYEQYF	TGTGCCAGCTCATTGGGACTGATCCAGAGCTCCTACGAGCAGTACTTC
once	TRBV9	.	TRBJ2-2	CASSPHRVGTGELFF	TGTGCCAGCAGTCCTCACAGGGTAGGCACCGGGGAGCTGTTTTTT
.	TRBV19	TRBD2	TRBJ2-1	CASRLGRGSYNEQFF	TGTGCCAGTAGGCTCGGGAGGGGATCCTACAATGAGCAGTTCTTC
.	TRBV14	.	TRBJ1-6	CASSQAGSLNPLHF	TGTGCCAGCAGCCAGGCAGGGTCCCTGAATCCCCTCCACTTT
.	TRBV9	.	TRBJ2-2	CASSVAATNTGELFF	TGTGCCAGCAGCGTAGCGGCAACGAACACCGGGGAGCTGTTTTTT
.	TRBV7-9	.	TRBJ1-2	CASSSGPTRYTF	TGTGCCAGCAGCTCCGGCCCTACCCGCTACACCTTC
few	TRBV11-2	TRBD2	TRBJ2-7	CASSLVVGTSYEQYF	TGTGCCAGCAGCTTAGTAGTGGGGACTAGCTACGAGCAGTACTTC